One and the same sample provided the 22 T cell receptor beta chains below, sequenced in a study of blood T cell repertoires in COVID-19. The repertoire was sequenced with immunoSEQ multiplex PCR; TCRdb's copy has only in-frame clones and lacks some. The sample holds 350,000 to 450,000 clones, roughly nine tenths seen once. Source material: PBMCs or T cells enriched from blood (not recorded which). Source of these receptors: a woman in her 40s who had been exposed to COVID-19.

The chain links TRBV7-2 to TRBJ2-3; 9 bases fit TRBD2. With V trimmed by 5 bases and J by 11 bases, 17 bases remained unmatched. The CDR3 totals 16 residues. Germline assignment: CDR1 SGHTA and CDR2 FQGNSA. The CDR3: CASSPGFLAGTVGQYF. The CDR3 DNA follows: TGTGCCAGCAGCCCCGGCTTCCTAGCGGGGACGGTTGGGCAGTATTTT.

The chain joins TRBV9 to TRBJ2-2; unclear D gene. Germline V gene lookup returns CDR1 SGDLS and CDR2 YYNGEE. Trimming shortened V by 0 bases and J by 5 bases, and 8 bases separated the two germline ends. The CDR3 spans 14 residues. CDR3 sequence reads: CASSVGRVTGELFF. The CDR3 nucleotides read TGTGCCAGCAGCGTAGGTAGAGTTACCGGGGAGCTGTTTTTT.

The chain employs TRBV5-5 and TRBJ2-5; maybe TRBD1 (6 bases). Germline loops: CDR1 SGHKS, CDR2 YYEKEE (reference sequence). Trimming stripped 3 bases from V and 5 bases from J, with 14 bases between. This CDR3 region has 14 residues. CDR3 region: CASSWDTMGETQYF. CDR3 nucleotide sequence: TGTGCCAGCAGCTGGGACACAATGGGGGAGACCCAGTACTTC. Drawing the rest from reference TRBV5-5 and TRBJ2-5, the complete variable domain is DAGVTQSPTHLIKTRGQQVTLRCSPISGHKSVSWYQQVLGQGPQFIFQYYEKEERGRGNFPDRFSARQFPNYSSELNVNALLLGDSALYLCASSWDTMGETQYFGPGTRLLVL.

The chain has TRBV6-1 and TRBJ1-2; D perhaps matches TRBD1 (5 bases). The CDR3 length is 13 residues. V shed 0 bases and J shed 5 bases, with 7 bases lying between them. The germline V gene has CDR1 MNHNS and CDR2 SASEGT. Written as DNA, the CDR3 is TGTGCCAGCAGTGAAGCGGGGGGTTATGGCTACACCTTC. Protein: CASSEAGGYGYTF.

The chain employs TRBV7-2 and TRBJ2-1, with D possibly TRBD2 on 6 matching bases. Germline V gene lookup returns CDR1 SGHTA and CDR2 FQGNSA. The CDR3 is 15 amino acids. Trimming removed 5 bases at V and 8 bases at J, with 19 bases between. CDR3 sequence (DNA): TGTGCCAGCAGCCTTGCCTCCGGGAGAGGGGATGAGCAGTTCTTC. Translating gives CASSLASGRGDEQFF.

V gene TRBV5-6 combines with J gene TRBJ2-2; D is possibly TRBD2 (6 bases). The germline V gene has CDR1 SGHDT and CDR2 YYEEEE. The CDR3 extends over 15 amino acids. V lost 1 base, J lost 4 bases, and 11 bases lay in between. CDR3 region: CASSLWRGFTGELFF. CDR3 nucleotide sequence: TGTGCCAGCAGCTTGTGGCGGGGATTCACCGGGGAGCTGTTTTTT. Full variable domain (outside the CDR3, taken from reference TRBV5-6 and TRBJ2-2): DAGVTQSPTHLIKTRGQQVTLRCSPKSGHDTVSWYQQALGQGPQFIFQYYEEEERQRGNFPDRFSGHQFPNYSSELNVNALLLGDSALYLCASSLWRGFTGELFFGEGSRLTVL.

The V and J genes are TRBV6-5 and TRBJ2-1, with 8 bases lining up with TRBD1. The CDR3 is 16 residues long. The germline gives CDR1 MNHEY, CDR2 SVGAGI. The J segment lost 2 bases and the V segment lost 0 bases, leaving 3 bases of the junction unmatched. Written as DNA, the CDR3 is TGTGCCAGCAGTTACTCCCGGGACAGGCCCTACAATGAGCAGTTCTTC. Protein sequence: CASSYSRDRPYNEQFF.

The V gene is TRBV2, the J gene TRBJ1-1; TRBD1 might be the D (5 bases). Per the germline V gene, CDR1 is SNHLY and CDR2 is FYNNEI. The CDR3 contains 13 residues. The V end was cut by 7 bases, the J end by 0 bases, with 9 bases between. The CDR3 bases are TGTGCCAGCACCAGGACACTGAACACTGAAGCTTTCTTT. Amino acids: CASTRTLNTEAFF.

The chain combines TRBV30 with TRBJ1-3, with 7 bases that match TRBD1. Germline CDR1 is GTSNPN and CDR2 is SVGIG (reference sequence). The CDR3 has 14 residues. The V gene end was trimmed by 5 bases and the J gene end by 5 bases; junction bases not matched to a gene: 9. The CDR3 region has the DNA TGTGCCTGGGCAGGACAGGAGTGGAGAAACACCATATATTTT. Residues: CAWAGQEWRNTIYF.

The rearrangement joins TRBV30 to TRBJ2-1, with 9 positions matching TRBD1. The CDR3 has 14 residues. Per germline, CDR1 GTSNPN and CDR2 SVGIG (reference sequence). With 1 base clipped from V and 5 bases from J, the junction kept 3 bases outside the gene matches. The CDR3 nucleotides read TGTGCCTGGAGTGGGACAGGGGTTCACAATGAGCAGTTCTTC. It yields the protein CAWSGTGVHNEQFF.

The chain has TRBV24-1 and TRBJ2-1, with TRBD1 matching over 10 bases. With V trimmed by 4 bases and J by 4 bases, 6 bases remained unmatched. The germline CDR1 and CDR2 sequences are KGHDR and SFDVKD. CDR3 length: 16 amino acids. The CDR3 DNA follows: TGTGCCACCAGTGACTCCGGGACAGGGGAATACAATGAGCAGTTCTTC. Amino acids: CATSDSGTGEYNEQFF.

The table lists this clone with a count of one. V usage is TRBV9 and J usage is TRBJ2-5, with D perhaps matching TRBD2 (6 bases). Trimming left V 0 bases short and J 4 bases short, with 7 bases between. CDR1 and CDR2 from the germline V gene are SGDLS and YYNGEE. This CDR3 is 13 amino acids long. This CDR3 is CASSVELAETQYF. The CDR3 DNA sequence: TGTGCCAGCAGCGTAGAACTAGCAGAGACCCAGTACTTC.

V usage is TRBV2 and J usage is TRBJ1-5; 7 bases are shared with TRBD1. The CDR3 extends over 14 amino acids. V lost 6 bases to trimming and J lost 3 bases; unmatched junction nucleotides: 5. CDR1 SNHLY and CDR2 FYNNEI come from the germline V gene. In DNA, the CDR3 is TGTGCCAGCAGGGGAGACAGGGTCAATCAGCCCCAGCATTTT. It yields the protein CASRGDRVNQPQHF.

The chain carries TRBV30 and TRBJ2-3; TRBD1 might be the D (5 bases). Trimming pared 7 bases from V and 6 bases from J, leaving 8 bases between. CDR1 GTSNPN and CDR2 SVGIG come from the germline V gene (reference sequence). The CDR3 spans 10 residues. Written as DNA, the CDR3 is TGTGCCTTACGACAGGATACGCAGTATTTT. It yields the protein CALRQDTQYF.

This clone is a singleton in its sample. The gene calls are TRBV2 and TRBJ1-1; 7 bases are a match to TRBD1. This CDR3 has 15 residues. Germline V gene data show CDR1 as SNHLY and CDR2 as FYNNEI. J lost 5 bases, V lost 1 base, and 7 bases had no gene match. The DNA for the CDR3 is TGTGCCAGCAGTGAAGATCTAGGGGGCGGAACTGAAGCTTTCTTT. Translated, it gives CASSEDLGGGTEAFF. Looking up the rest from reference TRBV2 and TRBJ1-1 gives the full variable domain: EPEVTQTPSHQVTQMGQEVILRCVPISNHLYFYWYRQILGQKVEFLVSFYNNEISEKSEIFDDQFSVERPDGSNFTLKIRSTKLEDSAMYFCASSEDLGGGTEAFFGQGTRLTVV.

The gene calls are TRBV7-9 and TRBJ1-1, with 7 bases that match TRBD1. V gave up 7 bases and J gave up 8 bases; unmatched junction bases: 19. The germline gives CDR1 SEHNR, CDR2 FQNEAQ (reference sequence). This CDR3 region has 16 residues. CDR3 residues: CASTPTTGIHKREAFF. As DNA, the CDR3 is TGTGCCAGCACCCCGACGACAGGGATCCACAAACGAGAAGCTTTCTTT.

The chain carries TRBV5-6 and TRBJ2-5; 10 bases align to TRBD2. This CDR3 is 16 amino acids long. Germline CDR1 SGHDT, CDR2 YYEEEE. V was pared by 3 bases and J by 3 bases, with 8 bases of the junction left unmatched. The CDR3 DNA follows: TGTGCCAGCAGCTCTCCTGGACTAGCGGTAAAAGAGACCCAGTACTTC. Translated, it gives CASSSPGLAVKETQYF. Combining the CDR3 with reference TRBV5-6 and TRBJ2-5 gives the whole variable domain DAGVTQSPTHLIKTRGQQVTLRCSPKSGHDTVSWYQQALGQGPQFIFQYYEEEERQRGNFPDRFSGHQFPNYSSELNVNALLLGDSALYLCASSSPGLAVKETQYFGPGTRLLVL.

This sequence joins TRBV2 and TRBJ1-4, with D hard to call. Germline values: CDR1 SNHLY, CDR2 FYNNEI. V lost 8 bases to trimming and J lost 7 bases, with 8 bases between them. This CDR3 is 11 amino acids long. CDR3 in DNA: TGTGCCAGCGCGGGTCGTGAAAAACTGTTTTTT. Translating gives CASAGREKLFF.

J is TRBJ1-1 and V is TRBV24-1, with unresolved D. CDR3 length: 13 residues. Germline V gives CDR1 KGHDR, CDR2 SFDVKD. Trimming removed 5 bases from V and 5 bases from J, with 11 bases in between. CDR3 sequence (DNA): TGTGCCACCAGTGCCGGGATGGGGACTGAAGCTTTCTTT. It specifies CATSAGMGTEAFF.

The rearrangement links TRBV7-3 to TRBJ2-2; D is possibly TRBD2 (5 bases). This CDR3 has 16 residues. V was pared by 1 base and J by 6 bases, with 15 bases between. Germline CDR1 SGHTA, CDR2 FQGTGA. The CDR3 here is CASSLSRIEGAGELFF. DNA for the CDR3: TGTGCCAGCAGCTTAAGCCGAATTGAGGGTGCCGGGGAGCTGTTTTTT. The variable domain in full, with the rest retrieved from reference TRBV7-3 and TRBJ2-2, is GAGVSQTPSNKVTEKGKYVELRCDPISGHTALYWYRQSLGQGPEFLIYFQGTGAADDSGLPNDRFFAVRPEGSVSTLKIQRTERGDSAVYLCASSLSRIEGAGELFFGEGSRLTVL.

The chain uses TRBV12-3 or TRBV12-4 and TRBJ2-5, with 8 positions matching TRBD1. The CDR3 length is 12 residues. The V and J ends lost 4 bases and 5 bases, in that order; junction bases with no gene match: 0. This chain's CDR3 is CASSYRGETQYF. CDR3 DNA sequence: TGTGCCAGCAGTTACAGGGGGGAGACCCAGTACTTC.

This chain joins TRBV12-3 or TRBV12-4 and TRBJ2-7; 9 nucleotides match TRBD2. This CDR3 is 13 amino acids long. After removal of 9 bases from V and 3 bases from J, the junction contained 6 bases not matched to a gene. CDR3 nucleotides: TGTGCCAGGTCACTAGCGGGCATCTACGAGCAGTACTTC. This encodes CARSLAGIYEQYF.